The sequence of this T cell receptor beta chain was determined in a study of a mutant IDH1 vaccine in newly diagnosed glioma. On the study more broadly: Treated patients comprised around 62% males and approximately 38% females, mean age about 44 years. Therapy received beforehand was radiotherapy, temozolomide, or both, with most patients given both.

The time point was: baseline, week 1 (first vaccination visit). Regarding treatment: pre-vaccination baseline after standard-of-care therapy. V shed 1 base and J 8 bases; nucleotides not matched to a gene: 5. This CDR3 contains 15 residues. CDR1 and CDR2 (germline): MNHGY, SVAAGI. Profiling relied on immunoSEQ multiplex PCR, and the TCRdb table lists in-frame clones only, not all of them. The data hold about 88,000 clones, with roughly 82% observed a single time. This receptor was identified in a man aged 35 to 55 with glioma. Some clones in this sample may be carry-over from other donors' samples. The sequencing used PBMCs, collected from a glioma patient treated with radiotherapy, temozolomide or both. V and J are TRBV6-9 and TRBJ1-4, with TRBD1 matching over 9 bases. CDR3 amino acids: CASSYCDGTGEKLFF. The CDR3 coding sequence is TGTGCCAGCAGTTATTGCGATGGGACAGGGGAAAAACTGTTTTTT.